This T cell receptor beta chain is drawn from a study of blood T cell repertoires in COVID-19. Background on the study: Material from acute and convalescent COVID-19 was sourced from the United States, Italy and Spain. The cDNA or gDNA used as material had been derived from T cells, B-cell-depleted T cells, or PBMCs.

Original analysis: Estimation of nucleated cell counts relied on the amplification of reference gene primers. Assay: immunoSEQ multiplex PCR; the TCRdb copy retains only in-frame clones and omits some. The D gene and trimming were derived from the DNA, and the V and J assignments and clone size from that table. The table lists approximately 190,000 clones, roughly 80% of them singletons. Unmatched junction bases numbered 17, after V lost 9 bases and J lost 0 bases. Per germline, CDR1 LNHDA and CDR2 SQIVND (reference sequence). This CDR3 contains 18 residues. The sequencing input was peripheral blood. The chain carries TRBV19 and TRBJ1-5; 7 nucleotides line up with TRBD1. The receptor was isolated from a human donor in a cohort sampled during active COVID-19. The CDR3, as DNA: TGTGCCAGCAGGGGGTACTTTAGTGGGGGTTATAGCAATCAGCCCCAGCATTTT. It codes for CASRGYFSGGYSNQPQHF.